A single sample gave rise to the 15 T cell receptor beta chains below, sequenced in a study of cytomegalovirus exposure and HLA in healthy donors (dated by TCRdb to about 2017). Libraries were made using the immunoSEQ multiplex PCR assay. TCRdb limited this immuneACCESS table to in-frame rearrangements with V and J called. A share of clones is missing; checked studies link under half to unresolved V genes, and the rest is unexplained. The sample contains over 200,000 clones, 88% of them found a single time. Around 3% of the sample is in the top ten clones. Sequencing was done on a sample of PBMCs. These receptors originate from a woman aged 18-29 years in good health and CMV-seronegative.

About this clone itself: Within the sample, other DNA sequences also encode this same CDR3. This chain connects TRBV19 to TRBJ2-7; D perhaps matches TRBD2 (6 bases). Germline assignment: CDR1 LNHDA and CDR2 SQIVND (reference sequence). The V end was cut by 8 bases, the J end by 1 base, with 9 bases between. This CDR3 is 12 amino acids long. DNA of the CDR3: TGTGCCAGTGGTCGGGGGTCCTACGAGCAGTACTTC. Its translation: CASGRGSYEQYF.

The chain couples TRBV30 to TRBJ1-2; tentatively, D is TRBD1 (6 bases). V lost 2 bases and J 0 bases, leaving 13 bases between the germline ends. Germline CDR1 is GTSNPN and CDR2 is SVGIG (reference sequence). This CDR3 has 15 amino acids. The CDR3 nucleotides are TGTGCCTGGAGTCCAGGGCCAGGGGCTAACTATGGCTACACCTTC. This translates into CAWSPGPGANYGYTF.

There are a few counts of this clone. This chain joins TRBV2 and TRBJ2-7; 8 nucleotides match TRBD1. Germline values: CDR1 SNHLY, CDR2 FYNNEI. The V gene end was trimmed by 4 bases and the J gene end by 0 bases; junction bases not matched to a gene: 5. The CDR3 has 15 residues. The CDR3 reads CASSGGQASSYEQYF. In nucleotides, the CDR3 is TGTGCCAGCAGTGGGGGACAGGCAAGCTCCTACGAGCAGTACTTC.

The gene calls are TRBV28 and TRBJ2-7, with D tentatively TRBD1 (6 bases). Germline V gene sequence: CDR1 MDHEN, CDR2 SYDVKM. The CDR3 is 14 amino acids. V shed 8 bases and J shed 5 bases, with 19 bases lying between them. The CDR3 nucleotides read TGTGCCAGCGACCTGGCAGGGGATAGGAACGAGCAGTACTTC. Protein sequence: CASDLAGDRNEQYF.

The V and J genes are TRBV28 and TRBJ2-7, with D possibly matching TRBD2 (5 bases). Germline V gene data show CDR1 as MDHEN and CDR2 as SYDVKM. Trimming took 5 bases from V and 7 from J, leaving 12 bases between them. The CDR3 consists of 12 residues. For the CDR3, the DNA is TGTGCCAGCAGTAGAGGCGGGTGGGAGCAGTACTTC. Its protein product is CASSRGGWEQYF. The full variable domain, its missing parts supplied by reference TRBV28 and TRBJ2-7, is DVKVTQSSRYLVKRTGEKVFLECVQDMDHENMFWYRQDPGLGLRLIYFSYDVKMKEKGDIPEGYSVSREKKERFSLILESASTNQTSMYLCASSRGGWEQYFGPGTRLTVT.

The chain uses TRBV6-5 and TRBJ1-1, with D maybe TRBD1 (6 bases). V shed 0 bases and J shed 5 bases, with 10 bases lying between them. From germline, CDR1 is MNHEY and CDR2 SVGAGI. The CDR3 spans 14 residues. CDR3 loop: CASSYSEGETEAFF. The DNA for the CDR3 is TGTGCCAGCAGTTACTCTGAGGGGGAAACTGAAGCTTTCTTT.

This clone was counted a few times. This sequence joins TRBV30 and TRBJ2-7; 8 bases agree with TRBD2. The CDR3 consists of 14 residues. The V gene's germline CDR1 is GTSNPN and CDR2 SVGIG (reference sequence). J gave up 6 bases and V 2 bases, and 9 bases lay outside the gene matches. The CDR3 DNA reads TGTGCCTGGAGTAGGAGCGGGAGTAGGGTCGAGCAGTACTTC. Residues: CAWSRSGSRVEQYF.

This rearrangement joins TRBV15 to TRBJ1-5; 7 nucleotides agree with TRBD1. V shed 1 base, J shed 13 bases, and the junction held 4 bases outside the gene matches. The CDR3 consists of 12 residues. Germline CDR1 reads LNHNV; CDR2 reads YYDKDF (reference sequence). CDR3 sequence reads: CATSRGDSSQHF. The CDR3 nucleotides read TGTGCCACCAGCAGAGGGGACAGCTCTCAGCATTTT. Using reference TRBV15 and TRBJ1-5 for the parts outside the CDR3, the full variable domain is DAMVIQNPRYQVTQFGKPVTLSCSQTLNHNVMYWYQQKSSQAPKLLFHYYDKDFNNEADTPDNFQSRRPNTSFCFLDIRSPGLGDTAMYLCATSRGDSSQHFGDGTRLSIL.

This clone was picked up a small number of times. The chain links TRBV7-2 to TRBJ1-3; D gene unclear. The CDR3 covers 18 residues. Germline V gives CDR1 SGHTA, CDR2 FQGNSA. Trimming pared 3 bases from V and 0 bases from J, leaving 18 bases between. CDR3 sequence (DNA): TGTGCCAGCAGCTTGCAACCGATCTACGGGAGCTCTGGAAACACCATATATTTT. Protein sequence: CASSLQPIYGSSGNTIYF.

The count of this clone is one. The rearrangement links TRBV4-3 to TRBJ2-2, with a possible D match to TRBD1 (6 bases). V gave up 0 bases and J gave up 1 base, with 9 bases separating them. CDR3 length: 16 amino acids. The germline gives CDR1 LGHNA, CDR2 YSLEER. The CDR3 protein is CASSQETGQNTGELFF. CDR3 bases: TGCGCCAGCAGCCAAGAGACAGGACAGAACACCGGGGAGCTGTTTTTT.

The CDR3 reads CASSLRGEETQYF. The CDR3 DNA reads as TGTGCCAGCAGCTTACGGGGGGAAGAGACCCAGTACTTC. The chain uses TRBV7-9 and TRBJ2-5; 7 bases agree with TRBD2. Per germline, CDR1 SEHNR and CDR2 FQNEAQ (reference sequence). The CDR3 loop spans 13 amino acids. Unmatched junction bases numbered 0, after V lost 2 bases and J lost 3 bases.

CDR3 coding DNA: TGTGCCAGTAGCCTCAAACAGGGCAGGAATCAGCCCCAGCATTTT. The encoded protein is CASSLKQGRNQPQHF. This sequence joins TRBV19 and TRBJ1-5, with D perhaps matching TRBD1 (6 bases). V lost 6 bases and J lost 4, with 16 bases in between. The germline V gene encodes CDR1 LNHDA and CDR2 SQIVND (reference sequence). This CDR3 is built from 15 residues.

V usage is TRBV27 and J usage is TRBJ2-7; 14 nucleotides line up with TRBD2. With 5 bases clipped from V and 5 bases from J, the junction kept 8 bases outside the gene matches. This CDR3 is 16 amino acids long. Per germline, CDR1 MNHEY and CDR2 SMNVEV (reference sequence). Written as DNA, the CDR3 is TGTGCCAGCAGTCTCACGACTAGCGGGAGGGCGCACGAGCAGTACTTC. This translates into CASSLTTSGRAHEQYF.

This chain joins TRBV6-1 and TRBJ2-3; 8 nucleotides align to TRBD1. The ends lost 3 bases at V and 6 bases at J; junction bases unmatched: 11. Germline CDR1 and CDR2: MNHNS and SASEGT. This CDR3 is 16 amino acids long. The CDR3 DNA reads TGTGCCAGCAGTGAGGCCCCCGGACAGGGTTACGATACGCAGTATTTT. Translated, it gives CASSEAPGQGYDTQYF.

V gene TRBV5-5 combines with J gene TRBJ2-7; D remains ambiguous. With 0 bases removed from V and 5 bases from J, the gap between germline ends came to 6 bases. Per germline, CDR1 SGHKS and CDR2 YYEKEE (reference sequence). The CDR3 is made up of 12 amino acids. The CDR3 bases are TGTGCCAGCAGCTTGGCCGTAAACGAGCAGTACTTC. Encoded protein: CASSLAVNEQYF.